The clone carrying this T cell receptor (beta chain) has just a few counts. The antigen remains unidentified. The data were taken from a study of T cell repertoires in cytomegalovirus infection. The study, taken as a whole, reports: HLA-C-restricted TCR beta clonotypes specific for CMV led the ex vivo response.

TCRdb re-analysed the reads in MiXCR, keeping a single row per CDR3 protein. Among about 150,000 distinct CDR3 sequences listed, approximately 17% were seen once. The sequence was collected from a human donor in good health (CMV status not recorded). Some clones in this sample may be carry-over from other donors' samples. Sample: CD8+ T cells from PBMCs.

CDR3 in DNA: TGTGCCAGCAGTTTAAGGGGACAACCAACCTACGAGCAGTACTTC. It specifies CASSLRGQPTYEQYF. The chain links TRBV28 to TRBJ2-7; D may be TRBD1 (6 bases). The length of the CDR3 is 15 residues. Germline-derived CDR1 and CDR2 are MDHEN and SYDVKM. V was cut by 2 bases and J by 2 bases, with 13 bases left in between. The full variable domain, with the rest looked up from reference TRBV28 and TRBJ2-7, is DVKVTQSSRYLVKRTGEKVFLECVQDMDHENMFWYRQDPGLGLRLIYFSYDVKMKEKGDIPEGYSVSREKKERFSLILESASTNQTSMYLCASSLRGQPTYEQYFGPGTRLTVT.